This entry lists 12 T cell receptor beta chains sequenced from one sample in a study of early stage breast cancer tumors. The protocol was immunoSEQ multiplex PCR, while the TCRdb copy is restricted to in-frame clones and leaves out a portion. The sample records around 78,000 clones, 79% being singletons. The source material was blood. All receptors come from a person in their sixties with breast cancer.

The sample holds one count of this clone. The CDR3 is CASSAGRGQPQHF. As DNA, the CDR3 is TGTGCCAGCAGTGCAGGGAGAGGACAGCCCCAGCATTTT. The chain recombines TRBV6-1 with TRBJ1-5; D perhaps matches TRBD1 (5 bases). V shed 4 bases and J shed 7 bases, with 11 bases lying between them. This CDR3 spans 13 amino acids. Germline V gives CDR1 MNHNS, CDR2 SASEGT.

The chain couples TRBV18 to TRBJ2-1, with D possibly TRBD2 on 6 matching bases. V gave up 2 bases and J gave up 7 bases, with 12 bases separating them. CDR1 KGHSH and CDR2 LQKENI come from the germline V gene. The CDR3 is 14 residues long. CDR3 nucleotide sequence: TGTGCCAGCTCACCAAACCGCGGGGCTAATGAGCAGTTCTTC. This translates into CASSPNRGANEQFF. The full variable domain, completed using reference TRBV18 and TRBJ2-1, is NAGVMQNPRHLVRRRGQEARLRCSPMKGHSHVYWYRQLPEEGLKFMVYLQKENIIDESGMPKERFSAEFPKEGPSILRIQQVVRGDSAAYFCASSPNRGANEQFFGPGTRLTVL.

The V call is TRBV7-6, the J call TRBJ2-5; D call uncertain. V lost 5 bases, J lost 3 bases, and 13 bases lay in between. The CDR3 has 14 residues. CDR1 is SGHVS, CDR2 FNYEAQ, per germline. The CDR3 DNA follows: TGTGCCAGCAGCCCCCTATGGGCTGAAGAGACCCAGTACTTC. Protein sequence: CASSPLWAEETQYF.

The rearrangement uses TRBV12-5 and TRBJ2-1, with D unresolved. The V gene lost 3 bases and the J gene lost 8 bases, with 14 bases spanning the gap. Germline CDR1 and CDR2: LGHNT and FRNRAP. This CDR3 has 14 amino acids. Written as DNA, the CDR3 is TGTGCTAGTGGTTTCCCCGGAGTCCTGGATGAGCAGTTCTTC. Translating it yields CASGFPGVLDEQFF.

The CDR3 region is CSVGETGRITMGTEAFF. The CDR3 region has the DNA TGCAGCGTTGGAGAAACAGGGAGAATTACAATGGGCACTGAAGCTTTCTTT. The V call is TRBV29-1, the J call TRBJ1-1, with TRBD1 as a possible D gene (6 bases). V was clipped by 4 bases and J by 4 bases, with 25 bases between them. Germline V CDR1 and CDR2: SQVTM, ANQGSEA. There are 17 residues in the CDR3.

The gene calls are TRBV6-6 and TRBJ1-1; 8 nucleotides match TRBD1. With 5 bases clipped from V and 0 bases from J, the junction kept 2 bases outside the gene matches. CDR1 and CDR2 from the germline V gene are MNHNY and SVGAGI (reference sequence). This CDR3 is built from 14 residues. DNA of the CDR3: TGTGCCAGCAGTAAGACAGGGGTGAACACTGAAGCTTTCTTT. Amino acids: CASSKTGVNTEAFF.

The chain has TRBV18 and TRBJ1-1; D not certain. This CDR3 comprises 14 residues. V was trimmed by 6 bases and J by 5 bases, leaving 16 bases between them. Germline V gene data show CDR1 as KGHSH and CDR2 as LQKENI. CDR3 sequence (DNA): TGTGCCAGCTCCCAGGCTCTCGGGGTAACTGAAGCTTTCTTT. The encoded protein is CASSQALGVTEAFF.

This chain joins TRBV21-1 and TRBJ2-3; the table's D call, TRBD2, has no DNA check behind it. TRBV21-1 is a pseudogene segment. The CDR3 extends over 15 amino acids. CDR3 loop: CASKRLAGGPDTQYF. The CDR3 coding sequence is TGTGCCAGCAAACGTCTAGCGGGGGGGCCAGATACGCAGTATTTT.

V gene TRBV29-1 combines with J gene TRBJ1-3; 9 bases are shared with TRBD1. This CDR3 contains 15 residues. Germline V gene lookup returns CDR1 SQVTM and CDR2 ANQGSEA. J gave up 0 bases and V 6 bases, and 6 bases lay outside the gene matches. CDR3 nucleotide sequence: TGCAGCGTGCGGACAGGGGCAACCTCTGGAAACACCATATATTTT. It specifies CSVRTGATSGNTIYF.

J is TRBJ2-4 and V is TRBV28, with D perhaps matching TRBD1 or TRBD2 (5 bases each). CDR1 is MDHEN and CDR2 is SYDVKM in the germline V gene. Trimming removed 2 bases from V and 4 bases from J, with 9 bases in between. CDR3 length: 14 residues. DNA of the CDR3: TGTGCCAGCAGTTTAGGGGGTGGGAAAAACATTCAGTACTTC. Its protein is CASSLGGGKNIQYF.

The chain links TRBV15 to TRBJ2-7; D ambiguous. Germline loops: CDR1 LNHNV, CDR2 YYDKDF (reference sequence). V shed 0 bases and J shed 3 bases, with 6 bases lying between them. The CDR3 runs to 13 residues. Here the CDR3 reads CATSRERFYEQYF. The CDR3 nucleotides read TGTGCCACCAGCAGAGAGCGGTTCTACGAGCAGTACTTC.

The CDR3 protein is CASSLGTVKVGGYTF. The CDR3 DNA reads as TGTGCCAGCAGCTTGGGGACGGTGAAGGTTGGAGGCTACACCTTC. This sequence joins TRBV7-2 and TRBJ1-2, with D perhaps matching TRBD1 (5 bases). This CDR3 has 15 residues. The germline V gene encodes CDR1 SGHTA and CDR2 FQGNSA. V lost 3 bases and J lost 8, with 19 bases in between.